This TCR beta chain was found in a study of T cells in Graves' hyperthyroidism and ophthalmopathy. The investigators amplified TCR beta CDR3 regions from RNA transcripts. In the first-round RT-PCR of the TCR CDR3, the HTBI primer set was used. TCRdb used MiXCR to reprocess the multiplex PCR reads, holding one entry per CDR3 protein. The repertoire holds about 160,000 distinct CDR3 sequences, with about 9.4% as singletons. This clonotype has ten or more counts. V was pared by 1 base and J by 0 bases, with 7 bases between. The CDR3 has 15 amino acids. The germline V gene has CDR1 SEHNR and CDR2 FQNEAQ (reference sequence). Recently diagnosed hyperthyroidism of less than 2 months' duration affected patients aged 18 to 65.

The TCR was taken from a woman aged 18 to 35 with Graves' hyperthyroidism that later progressed to Graves' ophthalmopathy. Sequences were obtained from blood. V gene TRBV7-9 combines with J gene TRBJ2-1; tentative D call: TRBD1 (6 bases). The CDR3 bases are TGTGCCAGCAGCTTAGTGGACAGCTCCTACAATGAGCAGTTCTTC. Translated, it gives CASSLVDSSYNEQFF.